These 26 T cell receptor beta chains came from one sample sequenced in a study of PD-1 blockade in mismatch repair-deficient tumors. The assay was immunoSEQ multiplex PCR, and TCRdb's table has in-frame clones only and misses some. This repertoire shows 120,000 or so clones, 86% found once; its top ten account for roughly 13%. The specimen comprised peripheral blood, sampled 44 weeks after starting pembrolizumab. These receptors originate from an adult with mismatch repair-deficient cancer.

The genes are TRBV7-2 and TRBJ2-3; 10 nucleotides align to TRBD2. The trim removed 5 bases at V and 7 bases at J, leaving 15 bases unmatched. The germline CDR1 and CDR2 sequences are SGHTA and FQGNSA. This CDR3 has 17 amino acids. DNA for the CDR3: TGTGCCAGCAGCCCAACGCTGGCGACTAGCGGGCCCTATACGCAGTATTTT. Its translation is CASSPTLATSGPYTQYF.

V usage is TRBV6-4 and J usage is TRBJ2-1; 10 positions match TRBD2. V shed 3 bases, J shed 4 bases, and the junction held 6 bases outside the gene matches. This CDR3 contains 16 residues. The V gene's germline CDR1 is MRHNA and CDR2 SNTAGT. CDR3 region: CASSEFTSGVYNEQFF. CDR3 DNA sequence: TGTGCCAGCAGTGAATTTACTAGCGGGGTTTACAATGAGCAGTTCTTC.

The V call is TRBV30, the J call TRBJ2-3; 9 positions match TRBD1. Germline values: CDR1 GTSNPN, CDR2 SVGIG (reference sequence). The CDR3 covers 15 residues. J was trimmed by 0 bases and V by 2 bases; bases with no gene match: 3. CDR3 protein: CAWSSGQGSTDTQYF. In DNA, the CDR3 is TGTGCCTGGAGTTCGGGACAGGGTAGCACAGATACGCAGTATTTT.

The gene calls are TRBV18 and TRBJ1-2; 12 nucleotides line up with TRBD1. Germline V gene data show CDR1 as KGHSH and CDR2 as LQKENI. The V segment lost 3 bases and the J segment 6 bases; nucleotides outside the gene matches: 8. The CDR3 has 16 residues. DNA for the CDR3: TGTGCCAGCTCACCGAGACGCGGGACAGGGGGCCATGGCTACACCTTC. It is translated as CASSPRRGTGGHGYTF.

Concerning this clone itself: A junction boundary mismatches the germline segment, possibly from a read error. This CDR3 is CASSFNIEAFF. In nucleotides, the CDR3 is TGTGCCAGCAGCTTCAACATTGAAGCTTTCTTT. The chain employs TRBV11-2 and TRBJ1-1; D gene ambiguous. Per the germline V gene, CDR1 is SGHAT and CDR2 is FQNNGV. The CDR3 is made up of 11 amino acids.

The rearrangement joins TRBV4-1 to TRBJ2-2; D gene uncertain. Per germline, CDR1 MGHRA and CDR2 YSYEKL. V was clipped by 1 base and J by 5 bases, with 5 bases between them. The CDR3 loop spans 13 amino acids. The CDR3 region is CASSQVGTGELFF. The CDR3 region has the DNA TGCGCCAGCAGCCAAGTGGGTACCGGGGAGCTGTTTTTT.

The chain recombines TRBV4-1 with TRBJ2-1, with TRBD1 as a possible D gene (5 bases). Germline V gene lookup returns CDR1 MGHRA and CDR2 YSYEKL. This CDR3 comprises 14 residues. With 2 bases removed from V and 8 bases from J, the gap between germline ends came to 13 bases. The CDR3 loop reads CASSQTGRGHEQFF. CDR3 coding DNA: TGCGCCAGCAGCCAAACAGGCCGTGGCCATGAGCAGTTCTTC.

CDR3 DNA: TGTGCCTGGAGTGTCCTCGGGGGAGATACGCAGTATTTT. It specifies CAWSVLGGDTQYF. The chain joins TRBV30 to TRBJ2-3; a possible D gene is TRBD2 (6 bases). V lost 0 bases and J lost 5, with 9 bases in between. From germline, CDR1 is GTSNPN and CDR2 SVGIG (reference sequence). The CDR3 is 13 residues long.

The CDR3 region has the DNA TGCAGCGTTTTCGGACCCAGCACTGAAGCTTTCTTT. Translation: CSVFGPSTEAFF. This sequence joins TRBV29-1 and TRBJ1-1; D is ambiguous. With 5 bases removed from V and 4 bases from J, the gap between germline ends came to 11 bases. The CDR3 consists of 12 residues. Germline V gene sequence: CDR1 SQVTM, CDR2 ANQGSEA.

The rearrangement links TRBV4-3 to TRBJ1-5, with unresolved D. Trimming took 0 bases from V and 3 from J, leaving 9 bases between them. CDR3 size: 15 residues. CDR1 and CDR2 from the germline V gene are LGHNA and YSLEER. Here the CDR3 reads CASSQDWVDNQPQHF. CDR3 coding DNA: TGCGCCAGCAGCCAAGATTGGGTGGACAATCAGCCCCAGCATTTT.

The genes are TRBV27 and TRBJ2-1; the match to TRBD2 covers 8 bases. The CDR3 is 14 amino acids. Looked up from germline, CDR1 is MNHEY and CDR2 is SMNVEV (reference sequence). V shed 4 bases, J shed 9 bases, and the junction held 8 bases outside the gene matches. Written as DNA, the CDR3 is TGTGCCAGCAGTTATACGGGAGGGCCCGGTGAGCAGTTCTTC. This codes for CASSYTGGPGEQFF.

The chain links TRBV2 to TRBJ2-2; 8 bases fit TRBD1. There are 15 residues in the CDR3. Trimming at V came to 4 bases and at J to 4 bases, leaving 5 bases not matched to a gene. Germline V gene sequence: CDR1 SNHLY, CDR2 FYNNEI. CDR3 sequence: CASSGDRGGTGELFF. As DNA, the CDR3 is TGTGCCAGCAGTGGCGACAGGGGCGGCACCGGGGAGCTGTTTTTT.

CDR3 region: CASSLASSYEQYF. Written as DNA, the CDR3 is TGTGCCAGCAGCTTAGCTAGCTCCTACGAGCAGTACTTC. V usage is TRBV7-9 and J usage is TRBJ2-7, with D hard to call. This CDR3 spans 13 amino acids. Germline V gene sequence: CDR1 SEHNR, CDR2 FQNEAQ (reference sequence). V was pared by 0 bases and J by 0 bases, with 3 bases between.

V usage is TRBV5-6 and J usage is TRBJ2-7; 8 bases line up with TRBD1. Per germline, CDR1 SGHDT and CDR2 YYEEEE. The CDR3 spans 15 residues. The J segment lost 4 bases and the V segment lost 4 bases, leaving 10 bases of the junction unmatched. DNA for the CDR3: TGTGCCAGCAGCCCCTACGGACAGGGTGGATACGAGCAGTACTTC. This encodes CASSPYGQGGYEQYF.

The chain employs TRBV13 and TRBJ1-1; D ambiguous. Germline values: CDR1 PRHDT, CDR2 FYEKMQ (reference sequence). This CDR3 contains 13 residues. The V and J ends lost 3 bases and 4 bases respectively, with 9 bases between them. The CDR3, as DNA: TGTGCCAGCAGCTTTACAGATGTCACTGAAGCTTTCTTT. Translating gives CASSFTDVTEAFF. Full variable domain (outside the CDR3, taken from reference TRBV13 and TRBJ1-1): AAGVIQSPRHLIKEKRETATLKCYPIPRHDTVYWYQQGPGQDPQFLISFYEKMQSDKGSIPDRFSAQQFSDYHSELNMSSLELGDSALYFCASSFTDVTEAFFGQGTRLTVV.

The J gene is TRBJ2-6, the V gene TRBV13; 10 bases fit TRBD1. V trimming: 4 bases; J trimming: 3 bases; junction bases outside the gene matches: 6. CDR3 length: 17 amino acids. Germline V lookup: CDR1 PRHDT, CDR2 FYEKMQ (reference sequence). CDR3 residues: CASSSGTGVFGANVLTF. The CDR3 nucleotides are TGTGCCAGCAGCTCCGGGACAGGGGTTTTTGGGGCCAACGTCCTGACTTTC.

The gene calls are TRBV4-3 and TRBJ2-2; a possible D gene is TRBD1 (5 bases). The germline V gene encodes CDR1 LGHNA and CDR2 YSLEER. The CDR3 totals 14 residues. The ends were cut back, 5 bases at V and 1 base at J, with 8 bases in the middle. CDR3 sequence (DNA): TGCGCCAGCAGCACAGGAAGGAACACCGGGGAGCTGTTTTTT. This encodes CASSTGRNTGELFF.

The J gene is TRBJ2-3, the V gene TRBV4-1; 7 bases map to TRBD2. This CDR3 spans 19 amino acids. Germline lookup yields CDR1 MGHRA and CDR2 YSYEKL. The trim removed 0 bases at V and 0 bases at J, leaving 12 bases unmatched. The chain's CDR3 is CASSQDGVLGLRSTDTQYF. Written as DNA, the CDR3 is TGCGCCAGCAGCCAAGATGGCGTATTGGGACTACGGAGCACAGATACGCAGTATTTT.

The V and J genes are TRBV18 and TRBJ1-1; 7 bases map to TRBD1. The CDR3 spans 14 residues. The ends lost 4 bases at V and 1 base at J; junction bases unmatched: 3. Germline V gene data show CDR1 as KGHSH and CDR2 as LQKENI. The CDR3 loop reads CASSLRDRNTEAFF. For the CDR3, the DNA is TGTGCCAGCTCACTCCGGGACAGGAACACTGAAGCTTTCTTT.

The chain combines TRBV11-2 with TRBJ2-3; 12 bases map to TRBD2. CDR1 is SGHAT and CDR2 is FQNNGV in the germline V gene. This CDR3 has 18 amino acids. The V and J ends lost 2 bases and 1 base, in that order; junction bases with no gene match: 7. The CDR3 DNA is TGTGCCAGCAGCTTACGGAGACGGACTAGCGGGGGCACAGATACGCAGTATTTT. This sequence encodes CASSLRRRTSGGTDTQYF.

This clone was seen once. V is TRBV30 and J is TRBJ2-7; D is perhaps TRBD2 (6 bases). Trimming stripped 0 bases from V and 0 bases from J, with 12 bases between. CDR1 is GTSNPN, CDR2 SVGIG, per germline (reference sequence). This CDR3 region has 15 residues. CDR3 amino acids: CAWSVRRGYSYEQYF. CDR3 nucleotide sequence: TGTGCCTGGAGTGTTAGGCGGGGTTACTCCTACGAGCAGTACTTC.

In its sample, this clone was seen once. The V and J genes are TRBV13 and TRBJ2-2; no clear D gene. The CDR3 consists of 17 residues. CDR1 and CDR2 (germline): PRHDT, FYEKMQ (reference sequence). V lost 4 bases to trimming and J lost 5 bases, with 20 bases between them. CDR3 residues: CASSSPSLPVGTGELFF. CDR3 nucleotides: TGTGCCAGCAGCTCCCCATCCCTCCCAGTAGGGACCGGGGAGCTGTTTTTT.

This chain connects TRBV6-6 to TRBJ1-1; D not certain. CDR1 and CDR2 (germline): MNHNY, SVGAGI (reference sequence). V lost 6 bases and J lost 1, with 12 bases in between. CDR3 length equals 14 residues. The CDR3 loop reads CASSPFRENTEAFF. CDR3 nucleotide sequence: TGTGCCAGCAGCCCCTTTAGGGAGAACACTGAAGCTTTCTTT.

This clone occurred once. The chain couples TRBV19 to TRBJ2-7; 10 bases are a match to TRBD1. Germline V lookup: CDR1 LNHDA, CDR2 SQIVND (reference sequence). The CDR3 is 15 amino acids. J lost 2 bases, V lost 7 bases, and 8 bases had no gene match. CDR3 bases: TGTGCCAGTAAAACTTCCGGGACAGGGGCCTACGAGCAGTACTTC. Protein: CASKTSGTGAYEQYF.

The chain employs TRBV30 and TRBJ1-2; TRBD1 agrees at 7 bases. This CDR3 contains 14 residues. Germline CDR1 reads GTSNPN; CDR2 reads SVGIG (reference sequence). The V and J ends lost 2 bases and 3 bases, in that order; junction bases with no gene match: 6. CDR3 bases: TGTGCCTGGAGTTCTATGACAGGGCACTATGGCTACACCTTC. It translates to CAWSSMTGHYGYTF.

This clone was recorded a few times. The CDR3 spells CASSQGSGRGETQYF. The CDR3 nucleotides are TGTGCCAGCAGCCAAGGTAGCGGGAGAGGAGAGACCCAGTACTTC. This sequence joins TRBV4-2 and TRBJ2-5; TRBD2 agrees at 9 bases. V lost 1 base to trimming and J lost 4 bases; unmatched junction nucleotides: 4. This CDR3 has 15 residues. Germline values: CDR1 LGHNA, CDR2 YNFKEQ.